This is a list of T cell receptor beta chains from one sample in a study of OX40 agonist ivuxolimab in advanced cancers. Some clones are missing from TCRdb's copy, which holds only in-frame ones; the method was immunoSEQ multiplex PCR. The table shows approximately 87,000 clones, with approximately 85% occurring only once. The sequencing here drew on CD4+ or CD8+ T cells sorted from blood, taken in a trial of the OX40 agonist ivuxolimab. The receptor source for this set is an adult with an advanced solid tumor such as melanoma, head and neck, liver or kidney cancer. CDR3s include the opening cysteine and the closing phenylalanine or tryptophan. The D gene is left open where the match is weak. Some rows have no size entry. The others give once, few or many, or a class for an expanded clone.

d_gene: NA; abundance: NA; j_gene: TRBJ1-4; v_gene: TRBV4-2; CDR3aa: CASSQDLSWQPNEKLFF; CDR3nt: TGTGCCAGCAGCCAAGATCTAAGTTGGCAGCCTAATGAAAAACTGTTTTTT
d_gene: NA; abundance: NA; j_gene: TRBJ1-1; v_gene: TRBV6-5; CDR3aa: CASTLTQHSEAFF; CDR3nt: TGTGCCAGCACCCTAACCCAACACTCTGAAGCTTTCTTT
d_gene: TRBD1; abundance: NA; j_gene: TRBJ1-1; v_gene: TRBV11-1; CDR3aa: CASSPRDRGYTEAFF; CDR3nt: TGTGCCAGCAGCCCACGGGACAGGGGATACACTGAAGCTTTCTTT
d_gene: NA; abundance: NA; j_gene: TRBJ1-5; v_gene: TRBV10-3; CDR3aa: CAISGTGGKEPQHF; CDR3nt: TGTGCCATCAGCGGCACGGGGGGCAAGGAGCCCCAGCATTTT
d_gene: NA; abundance: NA; j_gene: TRBJ2-1; v_gene: TRBV11-2; CDR3aa: CASSLNPEFHEQFF; CDR3nt: TGTGCCAGCAGCTTAAACCCCGAATTCCATGAGCAGTTCTTC
d_gene: NA; abundance: NA; j_gene: TRBJ1-1; v_gene: TRBV6-1; CDR3aa: CASSEIGRGDEAFF; CDR3nt: TGTGCCAGCAGTGAGATCGGGCGGGGAGATGAAGCTTTCTTT
d_gene: NA; abundance: NA; j_gene: TRBJ1-1; v_gene: TRBV10-3; CDR3aa: CAISEQIPMGTEAFF; CDR3nt: TGTGCCATCAGTGAGCAAATCCCCATGGGTACTGAAGCTTTCTTT
d_gene: TRBD1; abundance: NA; j_gene: TRBJ2-5; v_gene: TRBV5-1; CDR3aa: CASATGQETQYF; CDR3nt: TGCGCCAGCGCGACAGGGCAAGAGACCCAGTACTTC
d_gene: NA; abundance: NA; j_gene: TRBJ2-3; v_gene: TRBV5-6; CDR3aa: CASSTGTTQYF; CDR3nt: TGTGCCAGCAGCACGGGGACTACGCAGTATTTT
d_gene: TRBD2; abundance: once; j_gene: TRBJ2-5; v_gene: TRBV27; CDR3aa: CASSSLAGEETQYF; CDR3nt: TGTGCCAGCAGTTCTCTCGCGGGAGAAGAGACCCAGTACTTC
d_gene: NA; abundance: NA; j_gene: TRBJ1-3; v_gene: TRBV18; CDR3aa: CASSPYGSNTIYF; CDR3nt: TGTGCCAGCTCACCTTATGGATCAAACACCATATATTTT
d_gene: TRBD2; abundance: NA; j_gene: TRBJ2-2; v_gene: TRBV18; CDR3aa: CASSPLGLAEGELFF; CDR3nt: TGTGCCAGCTCACCACTTGGACTAGCGGAAGGGGAGCTGTTTTTT
d_gene: TRBD1; abundance: NA; j_gene: TRBJ1-6; v_gene: TRBV6-1; CDR3aa: CASSVLAEGQAVSPLHF; CDR3nt: TGTGCCAGCAGTGTTTTGGCTGAGGGACAGGCCGTTTCACCCCTCCACTTT
d_gene: TRBD1; abundance: NA; j_gene: TRBJ1-6; v_gene: TRBV9; CDR3aa: CASSSRTGGDSPLHF; CDR3nt: TGTGCCAGCAGCTCTCGGACAGGGGGAGATTCACCCCTCCACTTT
d_gene: TRBD2; abundance: few; j_gene: TRBJ2-7; v_gene: TRBV29-1; CDR3aa: CSVAATSGQYF; CDR3nt: TGCAGCGTTGCCGCGACTAGCGGCCAATACTTC
d_gene: NA; abundance: NA; j_gene: TRBJ2-1; v_gene: TRBV6-5; CDR3aa: CASSFLQYNEQFF; CDR3nt: TGTGCCAGCAGTTTCCTACAGTACAATGAGCAGTTCTTC
d_gene: TRBD2; abundance: NA; j_gene: TRBJ2-3; v_gene: TRBV5-1; CDR3aa: CASSIGTSGNADTQYF; CDR3nt: TGCGCCAGCAGCATAGGGACTAGCGGGAATGCAGATACGCAGTATTTT
d_gene: NA; abundance: NA; j_gene: TRBJ2-1; v_gene: TRBV6-1; CDR3aa: CASSDLQSFYNEQFF; CDR3nt: TGTGCCAGCAGTGATTTACAGAGTTTCTACAATGAGCAGTTCTTC
d_gene: NA; abundance: NA; j_gene: TRBJ2-1; v_gene: TRBV2; CDR3aa: CASSEDSNEQFF; CDR3nt: TGTGCCAGCAGTGAAGATAGCAATGAGCAGTTCTTC
d_gene: NA; abundance: once; j_gene: TRBJ1-5; v_gene: TRBV19; CDR3aa: CASTRSNQPQHF; CDR3nt: TGTGCCAGTACGAGATCCAATCAGCCCCAGCATTTT
d_gene: TRBD1; abundance: NA; j_gene: TRBJ2-1; v_gene: TRBV28; CDR3aa: CASTPAGDRAYNEQFF; CDR3nt: TGTGCCAGCACTCCCGCCGGGGACAGGGCCTACAATGAGCAGTTCTTC
d_gene: TRBD1; abundance: NA; j_gene: TRBJ1-2; v_gene: TRBV9; CDR3aa: CASSVDGTGGAGSQGYTF; CDR3nt: TGTGCCAGCAGCGTAGATGGGACAGGGGGCGCAGGGTCTCAAGGCTACACCTTC
d_gene: TRBD1; abundance: NA; j_gene: TRBJ1-2; v_gene: TRBV5-6; CDR3aa: CASSWDRQLGYGYTF; CDR3nt: TGTGCCAGCAGCTGGGACAGGCAGTTGGGGTATGGCTACACCTTC
d_gene: NA; abundance: NA; j_gene: TRBJ2-7; v_gene: TRBV11-2; CDR3aa: CASSPASFGTSVYEQYF; CDR3nt: TGTGCCAGCAGCCCCGCGTCTTTCGGGACATCGGTCTACGAGCAGTACTTC
d_gene: NA; abundance: NA; j_gene: TRBJ1-2; v_gene: TRBV19; CDR3aa: CASSRGGVLYGYTF; CDR3nt: TGTGCCAGTAGCCGGGGGGGCGTTCTCTATGGCTACACCTTC
d_gene: NA; abundance: NA; j_gene: TRBJ2-2; v_gene: TRBV5-1; CDR3aa: CASSLETGPNTGELFF; CDR3nt: TGCGCCAGCAGCTTGGAAACAGGGCCCAACACCGGGGAGCTGTTTTTT
d_gene: NA; abundance: NA; j_gene: TRBJ1-3; v_gene: TRBV5-1; CDR3aa: CASSLAGVSGNTIYF; CDR3nt: TGCGCCAGCAGCTTGGCCGGAGTCTCTGGAAACACCATATATTTT
d_gene: NA; abundance: NA; j_gene: TRBJ2-1; v_gene: TRBV6-1; CDR3aa: CASRHTGEQFF; CDR3nt: TGTGCCAGCAGGCACACTGGTGAGCAGTTCTTC
d_gene: NA; abundance: NA; j_gene: TRBJ2-7; v_gene: TRBV7-9; CDR3aa: CASSRTSYEQYF; CDR3nt: TGTGCCAGCAGCCGCACAAGCTACGAGCAGTACTTC
d_gene: NA; abundance: NA; j_gene: TRBJ1-2; v_gene: TRBV11-3; CDR3aa: CASSSVGAWGYTF; CDR3nt: TGTGCCAGCAGCTCCGTGGGGGCATGGGGCTACACCTTC
d_gene: TRBD2; abundance: NA; j_gene: TRBJ2-1; v_gene: TRBV5-6; CDR3aa: CASSLFLAGQQFF; CDR3nt: TGTGCCAGCAGCTTGTTTTTAGCGGGACAGCAGTTCTTC
d_gene: NA; abundance: once; j_gene: TRBJ2-5; v_gene: TRBV29-1; CDR3aa: CSVTGGQETQYF; CDR3nt: TGCAGCGTCACCGGGGGCCAAGAGACCCAGTACTTC
d_gene: TRBD1; abundance: NA; j_gene: TRBJ2-6; v_gene: TRBV28; CDR3aa: CASSLPRLGGWGSGANVLTF; CDR3nt: TGTGCCAGCAGTTTACCCCGGTTAGGGGGCTGGGGCTCTGGGGCCAACGTCCTGACTTTC
d_gene: TRBD2; abundance: NA; j_gene: TRBJ2-7; v_gene: TRBV19; CDR3aa: CASSIDRAGDSYEQYF; CDR3nt: TGTGCCAGTAGTATAGACCGAGCGGGAGACAGCTACGAGCAGTACTTC
d_gene: NA; abundance: NA; j_gene: TRBJ2-7; v_gene: TRBV27; CDR3aa: CASSLKPSYEQYF; CDR3nt: TGTGCCAGCAGTTTAAAACCCTCCTACGAGCAGTACTTC
d_gene: NA; abundance: NA; j_gene: TRBJ2-3; v_gene: TRBV5-4; CDR3aa: CASSLDGVYTQYF; CDR3nt: TGTGCCAGCAGCTTGGATGGGGTTTATACGCAGTATTTT
d_gene: NA; abundance: NA; j_gene: TRBJ2-1; v_gene: TRBV9; CDR3aa: CASSPTESSYNEQFF; CDR3nt: TGTGCCAGCAGCCCGACAGAGAGCTCCTACAATGAGCAGTTCTTC
d_gene: NA; abundance: NA; j_gene: TRBJ2-7; v_gene: TRBV28; CDR3aa: CASSVGGQTYEQYF; CDR3nt: TGTGCCAGCAGTGTGGGGGGGCAGACCTACGAGCAGTACTTC
d_gene: TRBD1; abundance: NA; j_gene: TRBJ2-7; v_gene: TRBV6-5; CDR3aa: CASSYLGQGNSYEQYF; CDR3nt: TGTGCCAGCAGTTACCTAGGACAGGGGAATTCCTACGAGCAGTACTTC
d_gene: NA; abundance: NA; j_gene: TRBJ1-4; v_gene: TRBV6-6; CDR3aa: CASRTLVNEKLFF; CDR3nt: TGTGCCAGCAGGACTTTAGTCAATGAAAAACTGTTTTTT
d_gene: TRBD2; abundance: NA; j_gene: TRBJ2-3; v_gene: TRBV2; CDR3aa: CASRYGRGPDTQYF; CDR3nt: TGTGCCAGCAGGTACGGGAGGGGCCCAGATACGCAGTATTTT